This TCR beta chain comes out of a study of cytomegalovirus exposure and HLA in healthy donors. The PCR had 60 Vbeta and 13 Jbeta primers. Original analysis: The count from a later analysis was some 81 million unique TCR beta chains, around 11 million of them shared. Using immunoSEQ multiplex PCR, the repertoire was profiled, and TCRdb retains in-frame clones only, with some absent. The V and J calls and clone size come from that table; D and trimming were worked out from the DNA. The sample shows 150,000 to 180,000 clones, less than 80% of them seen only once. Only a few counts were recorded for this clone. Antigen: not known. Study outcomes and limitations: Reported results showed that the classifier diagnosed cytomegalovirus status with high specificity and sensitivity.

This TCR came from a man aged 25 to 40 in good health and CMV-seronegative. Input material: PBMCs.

The CDR3 sequence: CASSGGTGRYEQYF. The CDR3 nucleotides read TGTGCCAGCAGCGGGGGGACAGGGAGGTACGAGCAGTACTTC. The V gene is TRBV7-2, the J gene TRBJ2-7; 9 bases are a match to TRBD1. Trimming took 5 bases from V and 4 from J; bases not matched to a gene: 6. Per germline, CDR1 SGHTA and CDR2 FQGNSA. This CDR3 spans 14 amino acids.